These 23 T cell receptor beta chains were all obtained from the same sample, sequenced in a study of blood T cell repertoires in COVID-19. Libraries were prepared by immunoSEQ multiplex PCR; TCRdb keeps only in-frame clonotypes and omits some of them. The table has about 310,000 clones, 87% seen once; the top ten hold approximately 9%. The sample consisted of PBMCs or T cells enriched from blood (not recorded which). These receptors originate from a woman under 30 who had recovered from COVID-19.

The rearrangement links TRBV6-2 or TRBV6-3 to TRBJ1-5; no definite D call. The CDR3 totals 17 residues. CDR1 and CDR2 (germline): MNHEY, SVGEGT. The ends were cut back, 2 bases at V and 2 bases at J, with 16 bases in the middle. CDR3 sequence (DNA): TGTGCCAGCAGTTACACGAGTGCCCGCGGAGGCAATCAGCCCCAGCATTTT. Translation gives CASSYTSARGGNQPQHF.

This clone has just one count. This chain connects TRBV2 to TRBJ2-1; TRBD1 matches 7 bases. The CDR3 contains 12 residues. From germline, CDR1 is SNHLY and CDR2 FYNNEI. After removal of 6 bases from V and 10 bases from J, the junction contained 6 bases not matched to a gene. The CDR3 is CASSARGQEQFF. DNA of the CDR3: TGTGCCAGCAGCGCCAGGGGACAGGAGCAGTTCTTC.

The J gene is TRBJ1-1, the V gene TRBV20-1, with D hard to call. Germline V gene data show CDR1 as DFQATT and CDR2 as SNEGSKA (reference sequence). V dropped 3 bases and J dropped 5 bases, with 10 bases sitting between them. The CDR3 totals 12 residues. CDR3 in DNA: TGCAGTGCTAGTCAGCAACTAACTGAAGCTTTCTTT. Residues: CSASQQLTEAFF.

The J gene is TRBJ1-2, the V gene TRBV24-1; 7 bases line up with TRBD1. V gave up 2 bases and J gave up 2 bases; unmatched junction bases: 4. The germline V gene encodes CDR1 KGHDR and CDR2 SFDVKD. CDR3 length equals 15 residues. For the CDR3, the DNA is TGTGCCACCAGTGATTCCTTCAGGGGGAACTATGGCTACACCTTC. Protein: CATSDSFRGNYGYTF.

The gene calls are TRBV5-8 and TRBJ2-4, with TRBD2 matching over 14 bases. Germline values: CDR1 SGHTS, CDR2 YDEGEE. V lost 3 bases and J lost 10; bases outside the gene matches: 9. The CDR3 totals 16 residues. CDR3 amino acids: CASSYSSGTSGSIQYF. The CDR3 nucleotides read TGTGCCAGCAGCTACAGCTCCGGGACTAGCGGGAGTATTCAGTACTTC.

The chain employs TRBV4-3 and TRBJ1-1, with D possibly being TRBD1 (5 bases). The V end lost 0 bases, the J end lost 0 bases, and 8 bases lay between the germline ends. This CDR3 is 15 amino acids long. Germline V CDR1 and CDR2: LGHNA, YSLEER. As DNA, the CDR3 is TGCGCCAGCAGCCAAGACAAGGGGATGAACACTGAAGCTTTCTTT. It codes for CASSQDKGMNTEAFF.

The chain has TRBV4-1 and TRBJ1-5, with D possibly matching TRBD1 (5 bases). This CDR3 is 15 amino acids long. Germline-derived CDR1 and CDR2 are MGHRA and YSYEKL. Between the trimmed V and J ends, which lost 2 bases and 1 base, there was a span of 9 bases. The CDR3 is CASSQRTSSNQPQHF. As DNA, the CDR3 is TGCGCCAGCAGCCAACGGACAAGCAGCAATCAGCCCCAGCATTTT.

This clone has just one count. The chain couples TRBV6-5 to TRBJ2-7; TRBD2 aligns across 7 bases. CDR1 and CDR2 from the germline V gene are MNHEY and SVGAGI. This CDR3 comprises 13 residues. The V and J ends lost 6 bases and 7 bases, in that order; junction bases with no gene match: 9. The CDR3 reads CASRGLGGGEQYF. DNA for the CDR3: TGTGCCAGCAGGGGCCTGGGGGGGGGAGAGCAGTACTTC.

The rearrangement uses TRBV24-1 and TRBJ1-1; D perhaps matches TRBD1 (6 bases). Germline CDR1 and CDR2: KGHDR and SFDVKD. There are 14 residues in the CDR3. The V end lost 7 bases, the J end lost 1 base, and 12 bases lay between the germline ends. CDR3 protein: CATRETGGNTEAFF. DNA of the CDR3: TGTGCCACCAGGGAGACAGGCGGGAACACTGAAGCTTTCTTT.

The genes are TRBV5-3 and TRBJ2-3; possible D gene TRBD2, 5 bases. TRBV5-3 is treated as an ORF (open reading frame) with a function not yet certain. The CDR3 sequence is 15 residues long. With 3 bases removed from V and 5 bases from J, the gap between germline ends came to 16 bases. For the CDR3, the DNA is TGTGCCAGAAGCTACCGGGATCTCCGAGTAGATACGCAGTATTTT. Its translation is CARSYRDLRVDTQYF.

The rearrangement links TRBV4-3 to TRBJ1-4; the D is unclear. CDR1 LGHNA and CDR2 YSLEER come from the germline V gene. Trimming shortened V by 1 base and J by 1 base, and 10 bases separated the two germline ends. CDR3 length: 16 residues. The CDR3 loop reads CASSQAETGTNEKLFF. The CDR3 DNA reads TGCGCCAGCAGCCAAGCAGAGACGGGAACTAATGAAAAACTGTTTTTT.

V and J are TRBV5-1 and TRBJ1-1, with a weak D call TRBD1 (6 bases). V was trimmed by 0 bases and J by 11 bases, leaving 17 bases between them. The length of the CDR3 is 14 residues. The germline gives CDR1 SGHRS, CDR2 YFSETQ. Written as DNA, the CDR3 is TGCGCCAGCAGCTTGGTATCGGCAGGGGAGATGGCTTTCTTT. It translates to CASSLVSAGEMAFF.

The rearrangement joins TRBV4-1 to TRBJ2-3; 8 nucleotides agree with TRBD2. The V gene end was trimmed by 0 bases and the J gene end by 0 bases; junction bases not matched to a gene: 5. The CDR3 is 17 residues long. CDR1 is MGHRA, CDR2 YSYEKL, per germline. The CDR3 nucleotides read TGCGCCAGCAGCCAAGATGGTAGCGGGATTAGCACAGATACGCAGTATTTT. Amino acid sequence: CASSQDGSGISTDTQYF.

The chain combines TRBV10-3 with TRBJ1-1; TRBD1 agrees at 7 bases. Germline V gene data show CDR1 as ENHRY and CDR2 as SYGVKD. The CDR3 totals 14 residues. The junction had 5 bases not matched to a gene; V was cut back by 6 bases and J by 1 base. DNA for the CDR3: TGTGCCATCAGCCTGGACAGGTCGAACACTGAAGCTTTCTTT. This translates into CAISLDRSNTEAFF.

The chain employs TRBV28 and TRBJ2-3; 8 bases agree with TRBD2. CDR3 length: 14 residues. V dropped 3 bases and J dropped 4; count of bases not matched to a gene: 3. Germline V gives CDR1 MDHEN, CDR2 SYDVKM. The chain's CDR3 is CASSLPGRADTQYF. The DNA for the CDR3 is TGTGCCAGCAGTTTGCCCGGGAGGGCAGATACGCAGTATTTT.

A single count supports this clone. The chain combines TRBV7-6 with TRBJ1-1, with D possibly matching TRBD1 (5 bases). The length of the CDR3 is 14 residues. Germline CDR1 is SGHVS and CDR2 is FNYEAQ. V dropped 3 bases and J dropped 0 bases, with 8 bases sitting between them. The CDR3 loop is CASSFDSLNTEAFF. The DNA of the CDR3 is TGTGCCAGCAGCTTCGACAGTTTGAACACTGAAGCTTTCTTT.

The chain employs TRBV24-1 and TRBJ1-5; 9 nucleotides agree with TRBD1. The CDR3 spans 15 residues. The V gene end was trimmed by 5 bases and the J gene end by 4 bases; junction bases not matched to a gene: 5. Per germline, CDR1 KGHDR and CDR2 SFDVKD. CDR3 region: CATSAVGQGNQPQHF. The CDR3 DNA is TGTGCCACCAGTGCCGTAGGACAGGGGAATCAGCCCCAGCATTTT.

This clone was detected only a few times. The genes are TRBV10-3 and TRBJ1-2; D remains unclear. The germline V gene encodes CDR1 ENHRY and CDR2 SYGVKD. CDR3 length: 15 amino acids. The V end was cut by 0 bases, the J end by 8 bases, with 16 bases between. CDR3 coding DNA: TGTGCCATCAGTGAGTCCGGGAACGACCGCGGGGGCTACACCTTC. This encodes CAISESGNDRGGYTF.

CDR3 nucleotides: TGTGCCACCGAATCGCAGGGGTCCGGGGAGCTGTTTTTT. This translates into CATESQGSGELFF. The chain combines TRBV7-9 with TRBJ2-2, with D tentatively TRBD1 (6 bases). Trimming removed 10 bases at V and 6 bases at J, with 15 bases between. The CDR3 contains 13 residues. Looked up from germline, CDR1 is SEHNR and CDR2 is FQNEAQ (reference sequence). The full variable domain, with the rest looked up from reference TRBV7-9 and TRBJ2-2, is DTGVSQNPRHKITKRGQNVTFRCDPISEHNRLYWYRQTLGQGPEFLTYFQNEAQLEKSRLLSDRFSAERPKGSFSTLEIQRTEQGDSAMYLCATESQGSGELFFGEGSRLTVL.

The CDR3 DNA reads as TGTGCCTGGAGTGTAGTCTACTCTGGAAACACCATATATTTT. The encoded protein is CAWSVVYSGNTIYF. V and J are TRBV30 and TRBJ1-3; D gene uncertain. This CDR3 region has 14 residues. The V gene lost 0 bases and the J gene lost 0 bases, with 6 bases spanning the gap. Germline CDR1 is GTSNPN and CDR2 is SVGIG (reference sequence).

V gene TRBV6-5 combines with J gene TRBJ2-7, with 7 nucleotides matching TRBD2. V was clipped by 2 bases and J by 6 bases; unmatched bases: 13. CDR1 MNHEY and CDR2 SVGAGI come from the germline V gene. The CDR3 sequence is 16 residues long. The CDR3 nucleotides read TGTGCCAGCAGTTACCTTTCTAGCGGAGGTTTGGGCGAGCAGTACTTC. Its translation is CASSYLSSGGLGEQYF.

The chain recombines TRBV2 with TRBJ2-5; D is possibly TRBD2 (6 bases). The CDR3 contains 14 residues. The V gene's germline CDR1 is SNHLY and CDR2 FYNNEI. The V and J ends lost 7 bases and 0 bases respectively, with 12 bases between them. The CDR3 is CASIPGDYQETQYF. The CDR3 DNA is TGTGCCAGCATCCCGGGGGATTACCAAGAGACCCAGTACTTC.

V and J are TRBV5-4 and TRBJ1-3; no definite D call. Germline-derived CDR1 and CDR2 are SGHNT and YYREEE (reference sequence). V lost 0 bases and J lost 0, with 7 bases in between. The CDR3 extends over 15 amino acids. Here the CDR3 reads CASSLGQNSGNTIYF. The CDR3 DNA is TGTGCCAGCAGCTTGGGTCAGAACTCTGGAAACACCATATATTTT.